This T cell receptor beta chain was sequenced during a study of T-cell reconstitution after alpha-beta-depleted transplantation in children. From germline, CDR1 is LGHNA and CDR2 YSLEER. The CDR3 consists of 14 residues. Deletions cut 4 bases from V and 0 bases from J, with 9 bases between. The TCRbeta library incorporated unique molecular identifiers. MiXCR, applied by TCRdb to the PCR reads, yields one record per CDR3 protein. The sample includes fewer than 250,000 distinct CDR3 sequences, roughly 18% of them seen just once. This clonotype was seen a few times. Sample: PBMCs, mostly from graft donor cells, taken 360 days after TCRalphabeta/CD19-depleted stem cell transplant. This sequence originates from a male patient aged 2 to 10 who had a stem cell transplant for acute lymphoblastic leukemia, so the T cells may come from the graft donor. This chain connects TRBV4-3 to TRBJ1-1; D ambiguous. CDR3 region: CASSRGLMNTEAFF. CDR3 nucleotides: TGCGCCAGCAGCCGCGGCTTGATGAACACTGAAGCTTTCTTT.